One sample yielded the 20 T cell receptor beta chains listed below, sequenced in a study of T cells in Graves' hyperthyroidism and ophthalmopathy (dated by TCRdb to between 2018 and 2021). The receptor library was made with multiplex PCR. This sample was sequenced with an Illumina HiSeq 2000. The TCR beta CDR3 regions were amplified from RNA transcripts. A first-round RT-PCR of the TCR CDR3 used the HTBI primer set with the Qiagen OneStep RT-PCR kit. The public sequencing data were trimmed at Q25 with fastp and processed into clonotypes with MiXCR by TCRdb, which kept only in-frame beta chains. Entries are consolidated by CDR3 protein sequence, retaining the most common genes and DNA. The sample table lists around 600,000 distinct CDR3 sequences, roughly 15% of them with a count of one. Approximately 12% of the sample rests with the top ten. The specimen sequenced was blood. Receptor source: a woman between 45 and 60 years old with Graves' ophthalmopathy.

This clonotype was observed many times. The DNA for the CDR3 is TGTGCCAGCAGCGAAGGACAGGGGAACTACAATGAGCAGTTCTTC. Protein sequence: CASSEGQGNYNEQFF. The chain joins TRBV7-3 to TRBJ2-1, with 9 bases that match TRBD1. With 5 bases clipped from V and 3 bases from J, the junction kept 5 bases outside the gene matches. The CDR3 is 15 amino acids. The germline gives CDR1 SGHTA, CDR2 FQGTGA.

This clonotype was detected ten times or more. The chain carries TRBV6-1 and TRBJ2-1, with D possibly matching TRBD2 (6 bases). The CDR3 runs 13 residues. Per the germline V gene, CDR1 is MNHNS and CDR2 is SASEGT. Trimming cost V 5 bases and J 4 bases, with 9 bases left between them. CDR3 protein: CASSNGLYNEQFF. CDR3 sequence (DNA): TGTGCCAGCAGTAATGGACTATACAATGAGCAGTTCTTC.

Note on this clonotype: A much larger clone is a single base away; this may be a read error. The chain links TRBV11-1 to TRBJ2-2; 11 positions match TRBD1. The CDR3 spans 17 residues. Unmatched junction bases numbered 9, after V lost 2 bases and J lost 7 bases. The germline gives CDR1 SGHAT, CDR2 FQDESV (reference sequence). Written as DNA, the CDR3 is TGTGCCAGCAGCTTATCGAGGACAGGGGGCTTGCTCGGGGAGCTGTTTTTT. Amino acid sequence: CASSLSRTGGLLGELFF.

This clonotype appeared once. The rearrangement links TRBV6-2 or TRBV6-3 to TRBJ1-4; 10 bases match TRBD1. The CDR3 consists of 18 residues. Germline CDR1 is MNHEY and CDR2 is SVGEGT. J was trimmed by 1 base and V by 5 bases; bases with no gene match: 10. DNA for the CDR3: TGTGCCAGCAGTCGACAGGGGGCCGGTAGGATAACTAATGAAAAACTGTTTTTT. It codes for CASSRQGAGRITNEKLFF.

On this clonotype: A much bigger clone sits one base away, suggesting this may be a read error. The CDR3 loop reads CSALNGLAGNTGELVF. The CDR3, as DNA: TGCAGCGCTCTGAACGGACTAGCGGGGAACACCGGGGAGCTGGTTTTT. This chain uses TRBV29-1 with TRBJ2-2, with 12 positions matching TRBD2. Looked up from germline, CDR1 is SQVTM and CDR2 is ANQGSEA. The CDR3 has 16 amino acids.

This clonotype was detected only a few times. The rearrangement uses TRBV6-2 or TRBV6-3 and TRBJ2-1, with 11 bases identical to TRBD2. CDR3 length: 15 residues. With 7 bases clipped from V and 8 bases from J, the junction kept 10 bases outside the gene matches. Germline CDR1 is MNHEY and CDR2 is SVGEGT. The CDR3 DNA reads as TGTGCCAGCACCTTAGCGGGAGGGCACCCCGATGAGCAGTTCTTC. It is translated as CASTLAGGHPDEQFF.

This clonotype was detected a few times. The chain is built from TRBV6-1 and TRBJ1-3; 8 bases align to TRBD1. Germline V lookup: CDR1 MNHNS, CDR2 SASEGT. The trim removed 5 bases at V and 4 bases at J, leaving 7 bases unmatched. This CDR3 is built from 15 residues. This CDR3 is CASSKTGVQGNTIYF. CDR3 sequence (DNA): TGTGCCAGCAGTAAGACAGGGGTTCAAGGAAACACCATATATTTT.

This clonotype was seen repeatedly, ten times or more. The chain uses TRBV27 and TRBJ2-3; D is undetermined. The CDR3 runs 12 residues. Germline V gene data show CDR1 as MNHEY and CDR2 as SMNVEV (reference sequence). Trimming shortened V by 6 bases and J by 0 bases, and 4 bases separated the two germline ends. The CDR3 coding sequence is TGTGCCAGCAGACTAAGCACAGATACGCAGTATTTT. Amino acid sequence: CASRLSTDTQYF.

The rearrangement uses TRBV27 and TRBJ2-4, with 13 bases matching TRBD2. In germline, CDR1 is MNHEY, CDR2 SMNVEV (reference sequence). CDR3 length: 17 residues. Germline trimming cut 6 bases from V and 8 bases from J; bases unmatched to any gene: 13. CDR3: CASRELAGGPMKDIQYF. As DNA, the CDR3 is TGTGCCAGCAGGGAACTAGCGGGAGGGCCCATGAAAGACATTCAGTACTTC.

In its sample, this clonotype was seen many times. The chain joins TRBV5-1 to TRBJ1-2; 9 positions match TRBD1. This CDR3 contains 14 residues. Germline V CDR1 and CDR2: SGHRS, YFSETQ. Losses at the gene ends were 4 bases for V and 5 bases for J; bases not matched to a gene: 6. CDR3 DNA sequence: TGCGCCAGCAGCGGGACCGGGACAGGGTATGGCTACACCTTC. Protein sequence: CASSGTGTGYGYTF.

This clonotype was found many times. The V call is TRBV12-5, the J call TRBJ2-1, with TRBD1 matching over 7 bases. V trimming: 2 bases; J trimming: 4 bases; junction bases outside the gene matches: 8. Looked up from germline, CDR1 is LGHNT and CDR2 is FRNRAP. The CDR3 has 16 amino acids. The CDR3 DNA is TGTGCTAGTGGTTTGATTGACAGGGTGGGGTACAATGAGCAGTTCTTC. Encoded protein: CASGLIDRVGYNEQFF.

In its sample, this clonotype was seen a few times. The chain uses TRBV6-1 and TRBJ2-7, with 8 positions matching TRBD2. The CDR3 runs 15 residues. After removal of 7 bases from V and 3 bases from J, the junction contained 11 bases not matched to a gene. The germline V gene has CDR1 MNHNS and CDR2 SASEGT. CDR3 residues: CASTATGLVSYEQYF. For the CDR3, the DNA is TGTGCCAGCACAGCCACGGGACTAGTGAGCTACGAGCAGTACTTC.

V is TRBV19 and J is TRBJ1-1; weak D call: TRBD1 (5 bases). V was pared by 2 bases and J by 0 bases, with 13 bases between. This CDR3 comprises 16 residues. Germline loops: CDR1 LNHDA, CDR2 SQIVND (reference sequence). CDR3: CASSIRGARVNTEAFF. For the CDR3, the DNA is TGTGCCAGTAGTATAAGGGGTGCAAGGGTGAACACTGAAGCTTTCTTT. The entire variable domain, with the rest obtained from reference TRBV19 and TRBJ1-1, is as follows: DGGITQSPKYLFRKEGQNVTLSCEQNLNHDAMYWYRQDPGQGLRLIYYSQIVNDFQKGDIAEGYSVSREKKESFPLTVTSAQKNPTAFYLCASSIRGARVNTEAFFGQGTRLTVV.

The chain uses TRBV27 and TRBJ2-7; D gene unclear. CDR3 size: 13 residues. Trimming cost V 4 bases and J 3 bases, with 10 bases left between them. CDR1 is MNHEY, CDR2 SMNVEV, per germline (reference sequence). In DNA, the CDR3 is TGTGCCAGCAGTTGGGAAACCGGCTACGAGCAGTACTTC. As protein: CASSWETGYEQYF.

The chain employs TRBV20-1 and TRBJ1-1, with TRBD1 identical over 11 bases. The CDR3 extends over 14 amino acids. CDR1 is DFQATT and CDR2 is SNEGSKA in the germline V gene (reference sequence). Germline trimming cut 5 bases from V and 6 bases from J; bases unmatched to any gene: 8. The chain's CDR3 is CSAPRTGGDSEAFF. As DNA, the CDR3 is TGCAGTGCTCCACGGACAGGGGGCGACTCTGAAGCTTTCTTT.

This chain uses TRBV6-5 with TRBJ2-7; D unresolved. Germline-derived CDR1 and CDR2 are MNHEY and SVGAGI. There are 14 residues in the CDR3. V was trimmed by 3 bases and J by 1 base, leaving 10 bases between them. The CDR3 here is CASSYWAQSYEQYF. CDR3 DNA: TGTGCCAGCAGTTATTGGGCCCAGTCCTACGAGCAGTACTTC.

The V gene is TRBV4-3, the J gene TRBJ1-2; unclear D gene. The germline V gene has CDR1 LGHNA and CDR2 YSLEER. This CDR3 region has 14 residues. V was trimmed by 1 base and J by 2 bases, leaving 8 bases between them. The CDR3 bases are TGCGCCAGCAGCCAAGTCGGAGTAAACTATGGCTACACCTTC. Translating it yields CASSQVGVNYGYTF.

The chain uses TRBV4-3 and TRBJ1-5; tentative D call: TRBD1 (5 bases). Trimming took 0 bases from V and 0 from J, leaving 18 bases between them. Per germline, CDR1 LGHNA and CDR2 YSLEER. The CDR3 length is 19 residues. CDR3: CASSQDDSSGVYSNQPQHF. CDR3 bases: TGCGCCAGCAGCCAAGACGACAGCTCGGGGGTTTATAGCAATCAGCCCCAGCATTTT.

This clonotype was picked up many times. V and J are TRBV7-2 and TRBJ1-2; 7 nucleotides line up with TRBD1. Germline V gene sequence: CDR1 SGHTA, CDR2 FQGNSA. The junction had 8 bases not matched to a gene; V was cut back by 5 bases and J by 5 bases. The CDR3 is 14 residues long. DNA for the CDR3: TGTGCCAGCAGCCAGGGACAGCCGTCTTATGGCTACACCTTC. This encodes CASSQGQPSYGYTF.

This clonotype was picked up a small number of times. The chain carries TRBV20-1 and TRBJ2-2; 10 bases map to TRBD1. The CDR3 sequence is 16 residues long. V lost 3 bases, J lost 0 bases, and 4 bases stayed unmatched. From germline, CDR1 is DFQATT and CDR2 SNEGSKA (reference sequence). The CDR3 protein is CSARDRGFANTGELFF. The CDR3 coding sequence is TGCAGTGCTAGGGACAGGGGGTTCGCGAACACCGGGGAGCTGTTTTTT.